The T cell receptor (beta chain) described here comes from a study of shared clonotypes between healthy human individuals. On the study more broadly: Three plates were used per donor for CD4 naive, three for CD4 memory, two for CD8 naive and one for CD8 memory.

The investigators split CD4+ cells into a CD45RA+ naive subset and a CD45RA-negative memory subset. Germline CDR1 reads SGHVS; CDR2 reads FQNEAQ. The CDR3 is 16 residues long. V lost 1 base, J lost 0 bases, and 12 bases lay in between. Study results and limitations: Genetic and exposure-history diversity was limited by the small donor number.

Template for every sorted-subset replicate PCR totaled about 0.2 ug DNA, tens of thousands of T cell genomes. The repertoire was sequenced with immunoSEQ multiplex PCR; TCRdb's copy has only in-frame clones and lacks some. This table holds about 960,000 clones, around 80% found once. About this clone: Its antigen is undetermined.

The sequencing sample was made of memory CD4+ T cells sorted from blood. Subset: CD45RA-negative fraction. The sequence derives from a man in his late teens or twenties in good health. The rearrangement uses TRBV7-8 and TRBJ1-1; no definite D call. The CDR3 spells CASSLGSVGVNTEAFF. CDR3 nucleotide sequence: TGTGCCAGCAGCTTAGGGTCCGTTGGGGTGAACACTGAAGCTTTCTTT.